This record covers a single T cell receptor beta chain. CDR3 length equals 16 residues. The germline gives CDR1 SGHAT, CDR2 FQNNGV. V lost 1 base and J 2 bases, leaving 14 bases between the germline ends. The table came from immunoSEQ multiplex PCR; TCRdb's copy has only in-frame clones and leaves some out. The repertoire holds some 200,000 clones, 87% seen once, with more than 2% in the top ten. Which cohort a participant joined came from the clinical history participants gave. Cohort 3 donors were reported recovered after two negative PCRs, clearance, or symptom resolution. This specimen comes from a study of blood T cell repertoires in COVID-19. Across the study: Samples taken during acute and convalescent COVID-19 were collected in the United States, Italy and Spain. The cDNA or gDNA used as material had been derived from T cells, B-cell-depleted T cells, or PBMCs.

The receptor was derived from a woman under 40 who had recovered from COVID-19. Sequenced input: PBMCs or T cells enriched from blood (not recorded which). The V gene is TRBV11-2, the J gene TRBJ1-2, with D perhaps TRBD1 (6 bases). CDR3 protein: CASSLGQGPTNYGYTF. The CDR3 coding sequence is TGTGCCAGCAGCTTAGGCCAGGGGCCTACCAACTATGGCTACACCTTC.